The 17 T cell receptor beta chains below were found in one sample sequenced in a study of blood T cell repertoires in COVID-19. Generated by immunoSEQ multiplex PCR, the TCRdb table keeps only in-frame clones and is missing some. The sample contains approximately 70,000 clones, 88% of which appear only once. What was sequenced was peripheral blood. These receptors were obtained from a human donor in a cohort sampled during active COVID-19.

In this sample, this clone turned up once. The chain carries TRBV6-5 and TRBJ1-2; D is possibly TRBD1 (5 bases). The CDR3 length is 12 residues. Looked up from germline, CDR1 is MNHEY and CDR2 is SVGAGI. Trimming took off 5 bases at V and 4 bases at J, with 8 bases between the two ends. The DNA of the CDR3 is TGTGCCAGCAGTCCCGACAGCTATGGCTACACCTTC. Translation: CASSPDSYGYTF.

The rearrangement joins TRBV6-5 to TRBJ1-5; possible D gene TRBD1, 5 bases. Trimming left V 6 bases short and J 5 bases short, with 11 bases between. Germline values: CDR1 MNHEY, CDR2 SVGAGI. The CDR3 has 13 residues. CDR3 bases: TGTGCCAGCAGGGTGACAGCGTATCAGCCCCAGCATTTT. Protein: CASRVTAYQPQHF.

The chain is built from TRBV7-6 and TRBJ2-7, with 8 bases fitting TRBD2. Looked up from germline, CDR1 is SGHVS and CDR2 is FNYEAQ. With 1 base clipped from V and 4 bases from J, the junction kept 9 bases outside the gene matches. The CDR3 consists of 16 residues. The CDR3 loop reads CASSLEGPGTRYEQYF. The DNA for the CDR3 is TGTGCCAGCAGCTTAGAGGGTCCGGGGACTAGATACGAGCAGTACTTC.

V gene TRBV27 combines with J gene TRBJ2-3, with D unclear. V gave up 6 bases and J gave up 0 bases, with 13 bases separating them. The CDR3 loop spans 15 amino acids. Germline V gene data show CDR1 as MNHEY and CDR2 as SMNVEV (reference sequence). The CDR3 nucleotides read TGTGCCAGCAGGCGCCGCGAAACCAGCACAGATACGCAGTATTTT. Residues: CASRRRETSTDTQYF.

The chain recombines TRBV28 with TRBJ1-2; weak D call: TRBD1 (5 bases). V was cut by 3 bases and J by 6 bases, with 14 bases left in between. The V gene's germline CDR1 is MDHEN and CDR2 SYDVKM. The CDR3 has 14 residues. The CDR3 spells CASSFPGGTNGYTF. CDR3 DNA: TGTGCCAGCAGTTTTCCGGGGGGAACGAATGGCTACACCTTC.

The rearrangement joins TRBV28 to TRBJ1-6; 8 positions agree with TRBD1. CDR1 is MDHEN, CDR2 SYDVKM, per germline. V dropped 8 bases and J dropped 6; count of bases not matched to a gene: 3. CDR3 size: 13 residues. The CDR3 region has the DNA TGTGCCAGCGACGACAGGGGTAATTCACCCCTCCACTTT. Its protein product is CASDDRGNSPLHF. The variable domain in full, with the rest retrieved from reference TRBV28 and TRBJ1-6, is DVKVTQSSRYLVKRTGEKVFLECVQDMDHENMFWYRQDPGLGLRLIYFSYDVKMKEKGDIPEGYSVSREKKERFSLILESASTNQTSMYLCASDDRGNSPLHFGNGTRLTVT.

The V and J genes are TRBV7-2 and TRBJ2-1; D is undetermined. The CDR3 consists of 12 residues. The germline V and J ends were trimmed by 7 bases and 8 bases, with 12 bases remaining between them. CDR1 and CDR2 from the germline V gene are SGHTA and FQGNSA. Here the CDR3 DNA reads TGTGCCAGCATCACGGCGGCGTATGAGCAGTTCTTC. This translates into CASITAAYEQFF.

In its sample, this clone was seen a few times. This chain uses TRBV4-1 with TRBJ2-7; D perhaps matches TRBD1 (6 bases). Deletions cut 1 base from V and 5 bases from J, with 18 bases between. CDR1 and CDR2 (germline): MGHRA, YSYEKL. This CDR3 is 16 amino acids long. The CDR3 DNA sequence: TGCGCCAGCAGCCAAGCGATAGAGGGGGTATGGCACGAGCAGTACTTC. This encodes CASSQAIEGVWHEQYF.

This chain links TRBV28 with TRBJ1-1; TRBD1 aligns across 8 bases. V dropped 7 bases and J dropped 10; count of bases not matched to a gene: 8. The CDR3 is 12 amino acids. Germline V CDR1 and CDR2: MDHEN, SYDVKM. DNA of the CDR3: TGTGCCAGCAAACTCGCCCAGGGGGCAGCTTTCTTT. It is translated as CASKLAQGAAFF.

The V gene is TRBV18, the J gene TRBJ2-7, with TRBD2 as a possible D gene (6 bases). The germline CDR1 and CDR2 sequences are KGHSH and LQKENI. This CDR3 contains 18 residues. Trimming took off 8 bases at V and 3 bases at J, with 29 bases between the two ends. The CDR3 region is CASPIGVWAGSFGYEQYF. DNA of the CDR3: TGTGCCAGCCCGATAGGAGTCTGGGCGGGGTCATTCGGCTACGAGCAGTACTTC.

V and J are TRBV3-1 (or the pseudogene TRBV3-2) and TRBJ2-1, with 8 bases aligning to TRBD1. After removal of 3 bases from V and 6 bases from J, the junction contained 10 bases not matched to a gene. Germline CDR1 LGHDT, CDR2 YNNKEL (reference sequence). The CDR3 is 16 amino acids. The DNA for the CDR3 is TGTGCCAGCAGCCATACATTGGACAGGGATGGCAATGAGCAGTTCTTC. Its protein product is CASSHTLDRDGNEQFF.

The rearrangement links TRBV5-1 to TRBJ2-7; maybe TRBD1 (5 bases). The CDR3 runs to 12 residues. Deletions cut 4 bases from V and 5 bases from J, with 10 bases between. From germline, CDR1 is SGHRS and CDR2 YFSETQ. For the CDR3, the DNA is TGCGCCAGCAGCGTTGACAGTCACGAGCAGTACTTC. This encodes CASSVDSHEQYF.

This clone has only one observation. The genes are TRBV6-5 and TRBJ2-3; 8 bases agree with TRBD2. Germline CDR1 MNHEY, CDR2 SVGAGI. V was pared by 6 bases and J by 3 bases, with 5 bases of the junction left unmatched. The CDR3 is 14 residues long. The CDR3 DNA reads TGTGCCAGCAGAGCGGGAGAAGGGACAGATACGCAGTATTTT. Amino acid sequence: CASRAGEGTDTQYF.

The J gene is TRBJ1-4, the V gene TRBV5-1, with 9 nucleotides matching TRBD1. V trimming: 4 bases; J trimming: 8 bases; junction bases outside the gene matches: 9. Germline V gene lookup returns CDR1 SGHRS and CDR2 YFSETQ. The CDR3 has 15 residues. CDR3: CASSPGTGSWEKLFF. Written as DNA, the CDR3 is TGCGCCAGCAGCCCCGGGACAGGGTCTTGGGAAAAACTGTTTTTT.

The rearrangement links TRBV6-2 or TRBV6-3 to TRBJ1-4; weak D call: TRBD1 (5 bases). The germline V and J ends were trimmed by 2 bases and 7 bases, with 11 bases remaining between them. This CDR3 contains 14 residues. In germline, CDR1 is MNHEY, CDR2 SVGEGT. The CDR3: CASSYGQGGEKLFF. The CDR3 DNA sequence: TGTGCCAGCAGTTACGGGCAGGGAGGTGAAAAACTGTTTTTT.

The chain couples TRBV4-2 to TRBJ1-1, with 11 positions matching TRBD1. CDR1 is LGHNA, CDR2 YNFKEQ, per germline. The CDR3 runs 16 residues. The J segment lost 5 bases and the V segment lost 1 base, leaving 6 bases of the junction unmatched. Here the CDR3 DNA reads TGTGCCAGCAGCCAAGGGACAGGGGGCCTTAGGACTGAAGCTTTCTTT. This codes for CASSQGTGGLRTEAFF.

V and J are TRBV19 and TRBJ1-3; D call uncertain. Deletions cut 9 bases from V and 2 bases from J, with 11 bases between. Germline V gene sequence: CDR1 LNHDA, CDR2 SQIVND (reference sequence). The CDR3 contains 13 residues. CDR3 coding DNA: TGTGCCAGCGGAAGCGGGGCTGGAAACACCATATATTTT. Its translation: CASGSGAGNTIYF.